Here is one T cell receptor beta chain with its context. This sample was taken from a study of blood T cell repertoires in COVID-19. Study-wide context: Specimens from acute and convalescent COVID-19 originated in the United States, Italy and Spain.

V gave up 4 bases and J gave up 6 bases; unmatched junction bases: 12. Germline CDR1 is SGHRS and CDR2 is YFSETQ. The CDR3 sequence is 15 residues long. In the original analysis: Amplification of reference gene primers was used by the study to estimate nucleated cell counts. Profiled with immunoSEQ multiplex PCR; TCRdb holds only in-frame clones, not every one. From that table come the V and J calls and clone size; the DNA was used to work out D and trimming. The sample consists of 200,000 to 300,000 clones, roughly nine tenths of them appearing once. The chain is built from TRBV5-1 and TRBJ1-2; 7 bases line up with TRBD1. The source is a man between 60 and 70 years old with acute or convalescent COVID-19. Sequencing was done on a sample of peripheral blood. The CDR3 DNA is TGCGCCAGCAGCGGCAAGACAGGGAATTTGAATGGCTACACCTTC. It specifies CASSGKTGNLNGYTF.